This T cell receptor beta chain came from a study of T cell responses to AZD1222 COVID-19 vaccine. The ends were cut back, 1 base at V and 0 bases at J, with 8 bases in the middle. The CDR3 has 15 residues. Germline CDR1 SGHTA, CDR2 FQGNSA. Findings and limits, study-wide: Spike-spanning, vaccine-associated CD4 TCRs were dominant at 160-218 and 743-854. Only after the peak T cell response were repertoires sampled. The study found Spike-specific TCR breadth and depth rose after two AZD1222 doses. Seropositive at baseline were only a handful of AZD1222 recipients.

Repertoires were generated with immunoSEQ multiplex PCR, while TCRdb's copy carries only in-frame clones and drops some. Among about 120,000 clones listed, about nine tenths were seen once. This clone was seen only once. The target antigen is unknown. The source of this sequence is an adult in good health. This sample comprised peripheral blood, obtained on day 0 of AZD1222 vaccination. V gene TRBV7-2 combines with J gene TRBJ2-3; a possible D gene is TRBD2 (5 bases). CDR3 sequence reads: CASSLDGGSTDTQYF. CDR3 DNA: TGTGCCAGCAGCTTAGACGGAGGCAGCACAGATACGCAGTATTTT.